The 15 T cell receptor beta chains below all came from one sample that was sequenced in a study of blood T cell repertoires in COVID-19. Measured with immunoSEQ multiplex PCR; TCRdb has only the in-frame clones, and not every one. The table records 400,000 to 450,000 clones, about 92% of them present only once. The sequencing sample was made of PBMCs or T cells enriched from blood (not recorded which). Every receptor here comes from a man between 18 and 29 years old who had recovered from COVID-19.

This chain joins TRBV27 and TRBJ1-2; 7 bases match TRBD1. J gave up 7 bases and V 3 bases, and 8 bases lay outside the gene matches. This CDR3 has 14 amino acids. In germline, CDR1 is MNHEY, CDR2 SMNVEV (reference sequence). The DNA for the CDR3 is TGTGCCAGCAGTTTTAGAGGTAGGGGGCCTGGCTACACCTTC. Its translation: CASSFRGRGPGYTF.

The chain couples TRBV6-5 to TRBJ2-1, with 8 bases aligning to TRBD2. V trimming: 7 bases; J trimming: 9 bases; junction bases outside the gene matches: 5. The CDR3 has 12 amino acids. CDR1 and CDR2 from the germline V gene are MNHEY and SVGAGI. CDR3 loop: CASTPGGAEQFF. The CDR3 bases are TGTGCCAGCACCCCGGGGGGGGCTGAGCAGTTCTTC.

V usage is TRBV9 and J usage is TRBJ2-5; 8 bases match TRBD2. Trimming removed 2 bases from V and 4 bases from J; junction bases left unmatched: 10. Germline-derived CDR1 and CDR2 are SGDLS and YYNGEE. This CDR3 has 16 residues. The CDR3 loop reads CASSVSSGSSGETQYF. For the CDR3, the DNA is TGTGCCAGCAGCGTGTCCAGCGGGAGTAGCGGAGAGACCCAGTACTTC.

The chain carries TRBV30 and TRBJ1-4, with D uncertain. The germline V and J ends were trimmed by 2 bases and 8 bases, with 9 bases remaining between them. The CDR3 runs 12 residues. Germline CDR1 reads GTSNPN; CDR2 reads SVGIG (reference sequence). The CDR3 sequence is CAWSRGGEKLFF. CDR3 DNA: TGTGCCTGGAGTCGAGGTGGGGAAAAACTGTTTTTT.

This clone occurred once. V gene TRBV28 combines with J gene TRBJ1-1, with a tentative D call TRBD1 (5 bases). From germline, CDR1 is MDHEN and CDR2 SYDVKM. Trimming shortened V by 2 bases and J by 6 bases, and 13 bases separated the two germline ends. This CDR3 has 14 residues. CDR3 loop: CASSLRKGRAEAFF. Written as DNA, the CDR3 is TGTGCCAGCAGTTTAAGGAAGGGGCGAGCTGAAGCTTTCTTT.

This clone is judged medium-sized. This CDR3 is CASSVGASGFSYEQYF. The CDR3, as DNA: TGTGCCAGCAGCGTAGGGGCTAGCGGATTCTCCTACGAGCAGTACTTC. The chain has TRBV9 and TRBJ2-7; 7 bases map to TRBD2. The V segment lost 0 bases and the J segment 0 bases; nucleotides outside the gene matches: 6. The CDR3 contains 16 residues. The germline V gene encodes CDR1 SGDLS and CDR2 YYNGEE.

J is TRBJ1-2 and V is TRBV5-1; 8 bases line up with TRBD1. The CDR3 is 13 residues long. Trimming cost V 4 bases and J 2 bases; bases outside gene matches: 1. The germline CDR1 and CDR2 sequences are SGHRS and YFSETQ. The CDR3 loop is CASSRDRNYGYTF. CDR3 in DNA: TGCGCCAGCAGCAGGGACAGGAACTATGGCTACACCTTC.

In its sample, this clone was seen a few times. The chain carries TRBV11-2 and TRBJ2-7, with 11 bases fitting TRBD2. J was trimmed by 3 bases and V by 10 bases; bases with no gene match: 11. The CDR3 loop spans 15 amino acids. CDR1 SGHAT and CDR2 FQNNGV come from the germline V gene. In DNA, the CDR3 is TGTGCCACCGCAACCGGGACTAGCGGATACTACGAGCAGTACTTC. It is translated as CATATGTSGYYEQYF.

The table lists this clone with a count of one. The chain is built from TRBV12-3 or TRBV12-4 and TRBJ2-2, with no clear D. The germline V and J ends were trimmed by 5 bases and 0 bases, with 4 bases remaining between them. The CDR3 sequence is 13 residues long. Written as DNA, the CDR3 is TGTGCCAGCAGTCCCTCGAACACCGGGGAGCTGTTTTTT. Translation: CASSPSNTGELFF.

On this clone: Other DNA sequences within the sample encode an identical CDR3. This chain uses TRBV3-1 (or the pseudogene TRBV3-2) with TRBJ1-1; 7 nucleotides agree with TRBD1. CDR1 and CDR2 from the germline V gene are LGHDT and YNNKEL (reference sequence). J lost 1 base, V lost 2 bases, and 1 base had no gene match. The CDR3 covers 14 residues. CDR3 DNA: TGTGCCAGCAGCCAACGACAGGGGAACACTGAAGCTTTCTTT. It codes for CASSQRQGNTEAFF.

CDR3 in amino acids: CASSLRPGYEQYF. DNA of the CDR3: TGCGCCAGCAGCTTACGGCCAGGATACGAGCAGTACTTC. The chain couples TRBV5-1 to TRBJ2-7; the D is unclear. Per the germline V gene, CDR1 is SGHRS and CDR2 is YFSETQ. Between the trimmed V and J ends, which lost 2 bases and 4 bases, there was a span of 10 bases. CDR3 length: 13 residues.

The gene calls are TRBV27 and TRBJ1-5; no definite D call. Germline-derived CDR1 and CDR2 are MNHEY and SMNVEV (reference sequence). Trimming stripped 3 bases from V and 6 bases from J, with 15 bases between. This CDR3 region has 15 residues. The CDR3 coding sequence is TGTGCCAGCAGTTTCTCGGCAGGTAATTCTCAGCCCCAGCATTTT. Translation: CASSFSAGNSQPQHF.

The chain carries TRBV28 and TRBJ2-3, with 12 bases aligning to TRBD2. The CDR3 has 15 amino acids. Germline CDR1 reads MDHEN; CDR2 reads SYDVKM. V lost 6 bases to trimming and J lost 2 bases; unmatched junction nucleotides: 3. This CDR3 is CASRTSGSNTDTQYF. The CDR3 DNA is TGTGCCAGCAGGACTAGCGGGAGTAACACAGATACGCAGTATTTT.

The rearrangement uses TRBV28 and TRBJ1-2, with a weak D call TRBD1 (5 bases). Germline V gives CDR1 MDHEN, CDR2 SYDVKM. The CDR3 is 14 amino acids. Trimming removed 5 bases at V and 6 bases at J, with 16 bases between. For the CDR3, the DNA is TGTGCCAGCAGTACCCGGACAAGAAAGGATGGCTACACCTTC. Its protein is CASSTRTRKDGYTF.

The chain links TRBV2 to TRBJ1-5; 10 nucleotides agree with TRBD1. Germline trimming cut 6 bases from V and 7 bases from J; bases unmatched to any gene: 6. Looked up from germline, CDR1 is SNHLY and CDR2 is FYNNEI. This CDR3 spans 14 amino acids. The CDR3 sequence: CASSPDRGGQPQHF. The CDR3 nucleotides are TGTGCCAGCAGCCCGGACAGGGGGGGACAGCCCCAGCATTTT.